This T cell receptor beta chain appears in the sequencing data of a study of Ad26.COV2.S vaccination and SARS-CoV-2 variants. Whole-study context: Participant was drawn from the COV1001 Ad26.COV2.S trial arm. Intramuscular Ad26.COV2.S doses were given once or twice, 56 days apart. Study-wide results and limits: The TCR-based breadth and depth measures might underestimate overall T cell responses. Substantial breadth in spike-specific CD8+ and CD4+ T cell responses was reportedly seen after vaccination.

The germline gives CDR1 KGHSH, CDR2 LQKENI. The CDR3 has 15 residues. V was trimmed by 6 bases and J by 0 bases, leaving 11 bases between them. Some clones are missing from TCRdb's copy, which holds only in-frame ones; the method was immunoSEQ multiplex PCR. The sample comprises roughly 400,000 clones, 90% of which are singletons, and 4.3% rests with the top ten. As to treatment: around 19 received Ad26.COV2.S at low or high dose, single or two shots; about 5 received placebo; per-sample allocation not given. At day 63 after the first vaccine or placebo injection, samples were drawn. There are a few counts of this clone. Its target is not known.

This chain connects TRBV18 to TRBJ2-2; D possibly corresponds to TRBD2 (5 bases). The sequence was collected from a person between 18 and 60 years old who received the Ad26.COV2.S COVID-19 vaccine or a placebo. The material sequenced was peripheral blood, taken in a trial of Ad26.COV2.S vaccine versus placebo. DNA for the CDR3: TGTGCCAGCTCCCCAGGAGGACCGAACACCGGGGAGCTGTTTTTT. It is translated as CASSPGGPNTGELFF.